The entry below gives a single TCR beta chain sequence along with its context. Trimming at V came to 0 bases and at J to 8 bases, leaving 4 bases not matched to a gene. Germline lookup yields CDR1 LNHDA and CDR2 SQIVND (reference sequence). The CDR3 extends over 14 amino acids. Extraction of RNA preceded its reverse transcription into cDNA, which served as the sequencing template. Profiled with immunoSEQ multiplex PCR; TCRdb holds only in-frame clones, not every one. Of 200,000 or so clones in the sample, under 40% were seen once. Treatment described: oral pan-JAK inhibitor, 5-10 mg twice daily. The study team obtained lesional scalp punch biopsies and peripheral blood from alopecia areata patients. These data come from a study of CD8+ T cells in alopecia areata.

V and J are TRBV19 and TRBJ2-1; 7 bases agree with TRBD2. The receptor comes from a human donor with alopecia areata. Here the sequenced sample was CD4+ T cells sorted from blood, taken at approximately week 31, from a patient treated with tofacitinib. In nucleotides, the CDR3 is TGTGCCAGTAGTATAGATCTCCTAGCGGATGAGCAGTTCTTC. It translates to CASSIDLLADEQFF. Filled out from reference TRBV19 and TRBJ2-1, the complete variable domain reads DGGITQSPKYLFRKEGQNVTLSCEQNLNHDAMYWYRQDPGQGLRLIYYSQIVNDFQKGDIAEGYSVSREKKESFPLTVTSAQKNPTAFYLCASSIDLLADEQFFGPGTRLTVL.